The rows below give T cell receptor beta chains drawn from one sample of a study of spatial heterogeneity in lung cancer. Using its own MiXCR run on the 5' RACE reads, TCRdb lists one record per CDR3 protein. The table has roughly 13,000 distinct CDR3 sequences, under 4% seen once. The source was lung tumor tissue, collected at surgery. The receptors here all came from a male donor with early-stage non-small cell lung cancer. Both conserved end residues are part of each CDR3. The order of the fields is V gene, CDR3 length, D gene, J gene, CDR3 protein. D genes are given only for firm matches.

>TRBV7-2|14|-|TRBJ2-2
CASSRTANTGELFF
>TRBV29-1|13|TRBD2|TRBJ2-1
CSVAGTSSGEQFF
>TRBV4-3|15|-|TRBJ2-3
CASSQDNGGGDTQYF
>TRBV12-3/TRBV12-4|13|TRBD1|TRBJ2-5
CASSWGQGETQYF
>TRBV7-9|15|-|TRBJ2-3
CASSLKSGGTDTQYF
>TRBV12-3/TRBV12-4|14|-|TRBJ2-5
CASSFGQGLGTQYF
>TRBV3-1|16|TRBD2|TRBJ2-1
CASSQGLAGGRNEQFF
>TRBV7-3|17|TRBD1|TRBJ2-1
CASSPLGGQGGYNEQFF
>TRBV5-5|16|TRBD1|TRBJ1-1
CASSLGQGAWNTEAFF
>TRBV30|14|-|TRBJ1-3
CAWSVGYSGNTIYF